This TCR beta chain was identified during a study of blood T cell repertoires in COVID-19. Methods used by the authors: Reference gene primers were amplified, and this amplification served to estimate nucleated cell counts. The data were produced by immunoSEQ multiplex PCR, yet TCRdb's version contains in-frame clones alone and is incomplete. V, J and clone size derive from that table, while D and trimming were established from the DNA sequence. The sample includes more than 300,000 clones, about 89% of them seen just once. The sequenced sample was PBMCs or T cells enriched from blood (not recorded which). This receptor was taken from a middle-aged woman who had been exposed to COVID-19.

In nucleotides, the CDR3 is TGTGCCAGCAGCTTACTACAGCGGGGGCCCTACGAGCAGTACTTC. It codes for CASSLLQRGPYEQYF. The genes are TRBV11-2 and TRBJ2-7; TRBD2 agrees at 8 bases. V shed 2 bases, J shed 2 bases, and the junction held 5 bases outside the gene matches. This CDR3 contains 15 residues. Germline CDR1 and CDR2: SGHAT and FQNNGV.